This record concerns one T cell receptor (beta chain) sequence. Its antigen is as yet unknown. A 5'RACE template-switching step, the method used to make TCR cDNA, added a universal primer site and UMIs. TCRdb processed the 5' RACE reads anew with MiXCR; each CDR3 protein has one entry. The sample has approximately 550,000 distinct CDR3 sequences; approximately 15% are singletons. Germline V gives CDR1 MNHEY, CDR2 SVGAGI. The CDR3 loop spans 17 amino acids. The V end lost 4 bases, the J end lost 0 bases, and 19 bases lay between the germline ends. The sample belongs to a study of T cells after yellow fever vaccination. At the level of the study: Where fractions had low cell numbers, libraries were prepared from them with the SMART-Seq v4 Ultra Low Input RNA kit.

The study's findings and limits: Subsequent to the booster, the majority of primary-vaccination clones reappeared (96% CD4, 85% to 90% CD8). Sorted repertoires could include abundant contaminating clonotypes from bulk cells.

V and J are TRBV6-5 and TRBJ2-7, with TRBD2 as a possible D gene (6 bases). The source is a man aged 30 to 39 who received the YFV17D yellow fever vaccine. Sequences were derived from PBMCs, sampled on the day of the yellow fever booster vaccination. CDR3 protein: CASSSLLSQEGSYEQYF. CDR3 DNA: TGTGCCAGCAGTTCCCTCCTGTCCCAGGAGGGCTCCTACGAGCAGTACTTC.